These 21 T cell receptor beta chains share one sample of origin, sequenced in a study of OX40 agonist ivuxolimab in advanced cancers. The method behind the library was the immunoSEQ multiplex PCR assay. TCRdb re-hosts the immuneACCESS table, in-frame sequences only. Its copies lack some clones; in the studies checked, an unresolved V gene accounts for under half of them, and the cause for the rest is not known. Within this sample are about 45,000 clones, with approximately 88% of them counted one time only. The ten largest account for approximately 16% of the sample. Sequences were derived from CD4+ or CD8+ T cells sorted from blood, sampled in a trial of the OX40 agonist ivuxolimab. These receptors came from an adult with an advanced solid tumor such as melanoma, head and neck, liver or kidney cancer.

The rearrangement joins TRBV10-3 to TRBJ1-4; no clear D gene. CDR1 and CDR2 (germline): ENHRY, SYGVKD. This CDR3 spans 15 amino acids. V lost 10 bases and J lost 1, with 16 bases in between. The CDR3 sequence: CATRPAAGTNEKLFF. CDR3 in DNA: TGTGCCACGCGTCCCGCCGCGGGAACTAATGAAAAACTGTTTTTT.

The chain links TRBV4-1 to TRBJ2-1, with no clear D. The CDR3 covers 14 residues. Between the trimmed V and J ends, which lost 1 base and 5 bases, there was a span of 9 bases. Germline CDR1 and CDR2: MGHRA and YSYEKL. CDR3 DNA sequence: TGCGCCAGCAGCCAAGTAACAGCAAACAATGAGCAGTTCTTC. Encoded protein: CASSQVTANNEQFF.

CDR3 coding DNA: TGTGCCAGCAGTTTCGGTATTAAAGGCGAGACCCAGTACTTC. It yields the protein CASSFGIKGETQYF. V is TRBV28 and J is TRBJ2-5; D uncertain. V lost 3 bases, J lost 5 bases, and 13 bases lay in between. Germline loops: CDR1 MDHEN, CDR2 SYDVKM. The length of the CDR3 is 14 residues.

This clone has just a few counts. The chain carries TRBV7-9 and TRBJ1-1, with TRBD1 matching over 8 bases. CDR1 SEHNR and CDR2 FQNEAQ come from the germline V gene (reference sequence). J lost 4 bases, V lost 5 bases, and 6 bases had no gene match. There are 14 residues in the CDR3. The CDR3 DNA follows: TGTGCCAGCAGCCCGGGACAGGAGAGCACTGAAGCTTTCTTT. Translated, it gives CASSPGQESTEAFF.

V is TRBV2 and J is TRBJ2-7; TRBD2 matches 7 bases. The CDR3 runs to 13 residues. In germline, CDR1 is SNHLY, CDR2 FYNNEI. V was pared by 7 bases and J by 6 bases, with 9 bases of the junction left unmatched. This CDR3 reads CASTGGNRPEQYF. As DNA, the CDR3 is TGTGCCAGCACCGGGGGGAACCGACCCGAGCAGTACTTC.

V and J are TRBV5-1 and TRBJ2-7; D gene ambiguous. Trimming shortened V by 0 bases and J by 2 bases, and 9 bases separated the two germline ends. The CDR3 is 14 residues long. Germline assignment: CDR1 SGHRS and CDR2 YFSETQ. The CDR3 bases are TGCGCCAGCAGCTTGGGCCTTACCGCCTACGAGCAGTACTTC. Protein sequence: CASSLGLTAYEQYF.

This rearrangement joins TRBV10-2 to TRBJ2-7, with a weak D call TRBD1 (6 bases). The CDR3 runs to 13 residues. Germline V gene data show CDR1 as WSHSY and CDR2 as SAAADI. V was clipped by 4 bases and J by 7 bases, with 14 bases between them. CDR3 sequence reads: CASSGDTTGEQYF. The CDR3 DNA reads as TGCGCCAGCAGTGGGGACACAACGGGGGAGCAGTACTTC.

The CDR3 loop reads CASALGVNTEAFF. The CDR3 bases are TGTGCCAGCGCCCTTGGGGTGAACACTGAAGCTTTCTTT. V usage is TRBV27 and J usage is TRBJ1-1; D is ambiguous. CDR1 and CDR2 (germline): MNHEY, SMNVEV (reference sequence). The CDR3 contains 13 residues. The V and J ends lost 8 bases and 0 bases respectively, with 10 bases between them.

This sequence joins TRBV5-8 and TRBJ2-7; D might be TRBD2 (5 bases). The CDR3 is made up of 14 amino acids. The V gene lost 0 bases and the J gene lost 8 bases, with 15 bases spanning the gap. CDR1 is SGHTS, CDR2 YDEGEE, per germline. The CDR3 nucleotides read TGTGCCAGCAGCTTGGCCTCGGGAACCCTCAAGCAGTACTTC. Protein: CASSLASGTLKQYF.

The chain is built from TRBV6-4 and TRBJ2-7; possible D gene TRBD2, 5 bases. Germline CDR1 reads MRHNA; CDR2 reads SNTAGT. This CDR3 has 13 residues. Trimming pared 6 bases from V and 3 bases from J, leaving 12 bases between. CDR3 protein: CASRPGKIYEQYF. CDR3 nucleotide sequence: TGTGCCAGCAGGCCCGGGAAAATCTACGAGCAGTACTTC.

This clone was picked up many times. The CDR3: CASSYTVGGYGYTF. In DNA, the CDR3 is TGTGCCAGCAGCTACACGGTAGGAGGATATGGCTACACCTTC. The V gene is TRBV5-4, the J gene TRBJ1-2; unclear D gene. Trimming took off 3 bases at V and 5 bases at J, with 14 bases between the two ends. Germline CDR1 and CDR2: SGHNT and YYREEE (reference sequence). CDR3 length: 14 residues.

The genes are TRBV14 and TRBJ2-1; TRBD2 matches at 10 bases. The CDR3 has 13 residues. The germline V gene encodes CDR1 SGHDN and CDR2 FVKESK. V lost 2 bases, J lost 14 bases, and 6 bases stayed unmatched. The CDR3: CASSQLSGGVKFF. CDR3 sequence (DNA): TGTGCCAGCAGCCAACTAAGCGGGGGGGTGAAGTTCTTC.

V gene TRBV5-4 combines with J gene TRBJ2-7; a weak D match, TRBD2 (7 bases). V was trimmed by 10 bases and J by 6 bases, leaving 11 bases between them. Germline V gene data show CDR1 as SGHNT and CDR2 as YYREEE (reference sequence). CDR3 length: 10 amino acids. The CDR3 loop reads CAVGGAEQYF. The CDR3 region has the DNA TGTGCCGTAGGGGGGGCCGAGCAGTACTTC.

The rearrangement links TRBV19 to TRBJ1-3, with unresolved D. V dropped 3 bases and J dropped 4 bases, with 19 bases sitting between them. The CDR3 covers 17 residues. Germline CDR1 LNHDA, CDR2 SQIVND (reference sequence). The CDR3 sequence is CASSMMGAVTHGNTIYF. In DNA, the CDR3 is TGTGCCAGTAGTATGATGGGCGCCGTTACTCACGGAAACACCATATATTTT. The complete variable domain, with remaining parts taken from reference TRBV19 and TRBJ1-3, reads DGGITQSPKYLFRKEGQNVTLSCEQNLNHDAMYWYRQDPGQGLRLIYYSQIVNDFQKGDIAEGYSVSREKKESFPLTVTSAQKNPTAFYLCASSMMGAVTHGNTIYFGEGSWLTVV.

This clone is termed medium-sized. V gene TRBV7-9 combines with J gene TRBJ2-7; D is unclear. Germline CDR1 and CDR2: SEHNR and FQNEAQ (reference sequence). The CDR3 is made up of 15 amino acids. V was trimmed by 0 bases and J by 5 bases, leaving 14 bases between them. CDR3 sequence reads: CASSLAMGTPNEQYF. CDR3 coding DNA: TGTGCCAGCAGCTTAGCGATGGGTACCCCCAACGAGCAGTACTTC.

V is TRBV29-1 and J is TRBJ2-7, with no clear D. Germline V gives CDR1 SQVTM, CDR2 ANQGSEA. The CDR3 has 11 amino acids. Trimming removed 7 bases at V and 6 bases at J, with 13 bases between. The CDR3 sequence is CSAHFLGEQYF. CDR3 bases: TGCAGCGCCCACTTTTTGGGCGAGCAGTACTTC.

This sequence joins TRBV13 and TRBJ2-2; the D is unclear. Germline values: CDR1 PRHDT, CDR2 FYEKMQ (reference sequence). This CDR3 is 12 amino acids long. V was pared by 3 bases and J by 4 bases, with 3 bases between. CDR3 nucleotide sequence: TGTGCCAGCAGCTTGGGCACCGGGGAGCTGTTTTTT. It is translated as CASSLGTGELFF.

This chain connects TRBV18 to TRBJ2-4; D ambiguous. Trimming shortened V by 5 bases and J by 0 bases, and 14 bases separated the two germline ends. The CDR3 covers 16 residues. CDR1 and CDR2 from the germline V gene are KGHSH and LQKENI. CDR3 residues: CASSDTAALAKNIQYF. For the CDR3, the DNA is TGTGCCAGCTCAGATACGGCGGCCCTAGCCAAAAACATTCAGTACTTC.

This clone showed up just a few times. The genes are TRBV10-2 and TRBJ2-3; 12 nucleotides line up with TRBD2. V shed 5 bases and J 4 bases; nucleotides not matched to a gene: 4. There are 15 residues in the CDR3. The germline V gene encodes CDR1 WSHSY and CDR2 SAAADI. The CDR3 nucleotides read TGCGCCAGCAGTCTGACTAGCGGGAGTTCAGATACGCAGTATTTT. It specifies CASSLTSGSSDTQYF.

This sequence joins TRBV10-2 and TRBJ2-7, with D possibly being TRBD1 or TRBD2 (5 bases each). The germline V and J ends were trimmed by 1 base and 2 bases, with 12 bases remaining between them. Germline CDR1 WSHSY, CDR2 SAAADI. The CDR3 covers 15 residues. The CDR3 sequence is CASSEYVGDPYEQYF. The CDR3 DNA reads as TGCGCCAGCAGTGAGTATGTGGGGGACCCCTACGAGCAGTACTTC.

The rearrangement joins TRBV7-2 to TRBJ2-5, with 7 nucleotides matching TRBD2. There are 13 residues in the CDR3. V trimming: 7 bases; J trimming: 5 bases; junction bases outside the gene matches: 7. Germline V lookup: CDR1 SGHTA, CDR2 FQGNSA. The CDR3: CASTRLAGETQYF. For the CDR3, the DNA is TGTGCCAGCACCCGACTAGCCGGGGAGACCCAGTACTTC.